What follows are 9 T cell receptor beta chains derived from one specimen sequenced in a study of cytomegalovirus exposure and HLA in healthy donors. The PCR made use of 60 Vbeta and 13 Jbeta primers. The table came from immunoSEQ multiplex PCR; TCRdb's copy has only in-frame clones and leaves some out. The repertoire holds around 120,000 clones, with roughly 80% as singletons. Material: PBMCs. These TCRs come from a middle-aged woman in good health and CMV-seronegative.

With regard to this clone: Relative to the germline gene, one junction end is altered; a read error may explain this. The chain couples TRBV20-1 to TRBJ1-2; possible D gene TRBD1, 5 bases. The CDR3 is 11 residues long. The germline gives CDR1 DFQATT, CDR2 SNEGSKA (reference sequence). In DNA form, the CDR3 reads TGCAGTGCTCGAGACAGTTATGGCTACACCTTC. Translating it yields CSARDSYGYTF.

V is TRBV25-1 and J is TRBJ2-3; 9 bases align to TRBD1. V shed 7 bases and J 4 bases; nucleotides not matched to a gene: 6. This CDR3 contains 14 residues. Germline loops: CDR1 MGHDK, CDR2 SYGVNS. The CDR3 DNA reads TGTGCCAGCACTTCCGGGACAGGGTCAGATACGCAGTATTTT. Amino acid sequence: CASTSGTGSDTQYF.

In this sample, this clone turned up a few times. The chain couples TRBV5-3 to TRBJ1-4; 7 bases match TRBD1. TRBV5-3 is assigned to the ORF class and has an uncertain function. The trim removed 0 bases at V and 7 bases at J, leaving 9 bases unmatched. CDR3 size: 16 residues. The CDR3 is CARSLDRGRSGEKLFF. The CDR3 DNA reads TGTGCCAGAAGCTTGGACAGGGGACGATCAGGTGAAAAACTGTTTTTT.

The J gene is TRBJ1-5, the V gene TRBV18; the D is unclear. CDR1 and CDR2 from the germline V gene are KGHSH and LQKENI. Trimming pared 3 bases from V and 5 bases from J, leaving 11 bases between. The CDR3 loop spans 14 amino acids. The CDR3 bases are TGTGCCAGCTCACCGGATTGGAGGGATCAGCCCCAGCATTTT. Its protein is CASSPDWRDQPQHF. The whole variable domain, remainder taken from reference TRBV18 and TRBJ1-5, is NAGVMQNPRHLVRRRGQEARLRCSPMKGHSHVYWYRQLPEEGLKFMVYLQKENIIDESGMPKERFSAEFPKEGPSILRIQQVVRGDSAAYFCASSPDWRDQPQHFGDGTRLSIL.

The V and J genes are TRBV19 and TRBJ1-1, with 9 bases matching TRBD1. The CDR3 contains 15 residues. CDR1 and CDR2 from the germline V gene are LNHDA and SQIVND (reference sequence). Losses at the gene ends were 4 bases for V and 0 bases for J; bases not matched to a gene: 3. CDR3 nucleotides: TGTGCCAGTAGTACGACAGGGGGAATGAACACTGAAGCTTTCTTT. Translated: CASSTTGGMNTEAFF. Complete variable domain (other parts from reference TRBV19 and TRBJ1-1): DGGITQSPKYLFRKEGQNVTLSCEQNLNHDAMYWYRQDPGQGLRLIYYSQIVNDFQKGDIAEGYSVSREKKESFPLTVTSAQKNPTAFYLCASSTTGGMNTEAFFGQGTRLTVV.

This rearrangement joins TRBV9 to TRBJ1-4; 7 nucleotides line up with TRBD1. Germline V lookup: CDR1 SGDLS, CDR2 YYNGEE. V lost 0 bases, J lost 3 bases, and 5 bases stayed unmatched. The CDR3 runs to 16 residues. CDR3 DNA sequence: TGTGCCAGCAGCGTAGGGACTGGACAGGCTAATGAAAAACTGTTTTTT. This sequence encodes CASSVGTGQANEKLFF.

With respect to this clone: The sample contains more than one DNA sequence encoding this CDR3. The genes are TRBV6-5 and TRBJ2-3, with TRBD2 matching over 7 bases. Germline V gene sequence: CDR1 MNHEY, CDR2 SVGAGI. This CDR3 region has 14 residues. V trimming: 7 bases; J trimming: 0 bases; junction bases outside the gene matches: 4. CDR3 region: CASTSGMSTDTQYF. The CDR3 nucleotides are TGTGCCAGCACAAGCGGGATGAGCACAGATACGCAGTATTTT.

The rearrangement joins TRBV7-9 to TRBJ2-7, with 9 nucleotides matching TRBD2. The CDR3 is 16 residues long. Germline CDR1 reads SEHNR; CDR2 reads FQNEAQ (reference sequence). V lost 5 bases, J lost 5 bases, and 13 bases stayed unmatched. CDR3 loop: CASSGGLAGIWDEQYF. CDR3 coding DNA: TGTGCCAGCAGCGGTGGGCTAGCGGGGATTTGGGACGAGCAGTACTTC. Full variable domain (rest looked up from reference TRBV7-9 and TRBJ2-7): DTGVSQNPRHKITKRGQNVTFRCDPISEHNRLYWYRQTLGQGPEFLTYFQNEAQLEKSRLLSDRFSAERPKGSFSTLEIQRTEQGDSAMYLCASSGGLAGIWDEQYFGPGTRLTVT.

The chain employs TRBV6-6 and TRBJ2-2; TRBD2 agrees at 9 bases. The germline gives CDR1 MNHNY, CDR2 SVGAGI (reference sequence). The J segment lost 5 bases and the V segment lost 2 bases, leaving 6 bases of the junction unmatched. The CDR3 spans 16 residues. As DNA, the CDR3 is TGTGCCAGCAGTTACCTTAGCGGGAGCGGAACCGGGGAGCTGTTTTTT. It translates to CASSYLSGSGTGELFF.